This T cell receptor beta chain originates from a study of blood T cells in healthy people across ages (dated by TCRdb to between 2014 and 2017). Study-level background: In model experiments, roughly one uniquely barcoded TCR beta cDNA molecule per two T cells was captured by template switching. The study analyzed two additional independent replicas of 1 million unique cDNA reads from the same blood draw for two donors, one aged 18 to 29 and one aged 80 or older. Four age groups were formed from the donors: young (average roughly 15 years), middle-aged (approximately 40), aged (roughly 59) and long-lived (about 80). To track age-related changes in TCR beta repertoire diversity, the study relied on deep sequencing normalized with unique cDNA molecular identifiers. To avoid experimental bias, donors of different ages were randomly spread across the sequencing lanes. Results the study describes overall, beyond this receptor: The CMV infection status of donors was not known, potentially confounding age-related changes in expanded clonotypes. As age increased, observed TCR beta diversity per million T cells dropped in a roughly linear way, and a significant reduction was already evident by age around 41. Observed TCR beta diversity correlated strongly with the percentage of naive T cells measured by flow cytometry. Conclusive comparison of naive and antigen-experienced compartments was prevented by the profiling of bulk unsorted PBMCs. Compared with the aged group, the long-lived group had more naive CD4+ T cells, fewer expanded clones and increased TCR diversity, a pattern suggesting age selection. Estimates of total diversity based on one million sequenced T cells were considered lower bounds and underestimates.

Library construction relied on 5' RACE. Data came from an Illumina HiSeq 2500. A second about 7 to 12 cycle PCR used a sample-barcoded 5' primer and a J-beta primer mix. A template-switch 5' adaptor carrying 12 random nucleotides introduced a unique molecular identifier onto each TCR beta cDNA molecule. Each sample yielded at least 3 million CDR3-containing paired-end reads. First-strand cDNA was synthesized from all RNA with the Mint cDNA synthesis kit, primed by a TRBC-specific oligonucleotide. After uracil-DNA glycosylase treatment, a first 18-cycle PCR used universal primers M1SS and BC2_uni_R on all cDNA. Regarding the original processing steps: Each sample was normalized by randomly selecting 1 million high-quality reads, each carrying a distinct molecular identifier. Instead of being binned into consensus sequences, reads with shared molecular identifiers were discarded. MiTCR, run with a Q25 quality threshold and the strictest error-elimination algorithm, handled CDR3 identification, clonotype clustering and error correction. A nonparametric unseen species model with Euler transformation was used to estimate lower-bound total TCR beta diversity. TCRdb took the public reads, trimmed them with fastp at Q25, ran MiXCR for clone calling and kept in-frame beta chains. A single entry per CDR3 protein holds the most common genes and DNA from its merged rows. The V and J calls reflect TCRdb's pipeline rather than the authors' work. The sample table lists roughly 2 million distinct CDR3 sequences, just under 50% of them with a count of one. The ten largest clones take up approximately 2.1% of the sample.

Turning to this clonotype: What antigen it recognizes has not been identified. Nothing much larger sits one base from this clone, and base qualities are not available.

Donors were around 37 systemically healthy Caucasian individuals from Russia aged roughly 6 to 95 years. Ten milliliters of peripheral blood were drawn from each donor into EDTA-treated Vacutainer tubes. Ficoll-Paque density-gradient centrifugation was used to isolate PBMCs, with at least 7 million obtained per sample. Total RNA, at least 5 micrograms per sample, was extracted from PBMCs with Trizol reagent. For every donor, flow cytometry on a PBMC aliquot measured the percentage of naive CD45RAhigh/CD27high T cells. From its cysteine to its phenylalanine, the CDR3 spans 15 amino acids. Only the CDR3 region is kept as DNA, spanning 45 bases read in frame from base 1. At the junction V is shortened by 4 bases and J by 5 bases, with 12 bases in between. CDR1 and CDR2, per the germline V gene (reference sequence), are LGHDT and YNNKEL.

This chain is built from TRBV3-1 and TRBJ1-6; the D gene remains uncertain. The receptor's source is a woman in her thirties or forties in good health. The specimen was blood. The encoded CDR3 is CASSRRTADNSPLHF. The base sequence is TGTGCCAGCAGCCGAAGGACGGCGGATAATTCACCCCTCCACTTT.